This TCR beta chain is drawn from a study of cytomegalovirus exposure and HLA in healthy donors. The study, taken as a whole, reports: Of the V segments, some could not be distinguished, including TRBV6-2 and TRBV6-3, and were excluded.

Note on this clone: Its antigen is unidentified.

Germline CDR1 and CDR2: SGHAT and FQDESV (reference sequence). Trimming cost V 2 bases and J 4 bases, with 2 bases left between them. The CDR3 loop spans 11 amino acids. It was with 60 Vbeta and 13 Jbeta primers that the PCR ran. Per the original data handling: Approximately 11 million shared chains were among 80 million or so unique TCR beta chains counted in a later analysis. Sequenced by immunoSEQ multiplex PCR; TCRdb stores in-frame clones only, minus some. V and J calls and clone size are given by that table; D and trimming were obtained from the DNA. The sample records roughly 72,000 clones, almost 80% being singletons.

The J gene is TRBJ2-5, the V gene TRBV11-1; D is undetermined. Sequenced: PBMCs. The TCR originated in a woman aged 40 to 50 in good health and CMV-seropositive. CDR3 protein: CASSLRETQYF. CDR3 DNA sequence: TGTGCCAGCAGCTTACGAGAGACCCAGTACTTC.